This entry features one T cell receptor (beta chain) sequence. The antigen is unknown. The study ran its PCR with 60 Vbeta and 13 Jbeta primers. The assay was immunoSEQ multiplex PCR, and TCRdb's table has in-frame clones only and misses some. The sample includes roughly 220,000 clones, 75% of them seen just once. The data were taken from a study of cytomegalovirus exposure and HLA in healthy donors. Trimming took off 0 bases at V and 4 bases at J, with 7 bases between the two ends. The CDR3 runs to 14 residues. Germline-derived CDR1 and CDR2 are MNHNS and SASEGT. General study results and limits: Excluded were some V segments that proved indistinguishable, including TRBV6-2 and TRBV6-3.

The receptor was isolated from a woman aged 25 to 39 in good health and CMV-seronegative. Sequenced: PBMCs. The J gene is TRBJ1-5, the V gene TRBV6-1; unclear D gene. In nucleotides, the CDR3 is TGTGCCAGCAGTGAAGCACAGCGGAATCAGCCCCAGCATTTT. Its protein is CASSEAQRNQPQHF.